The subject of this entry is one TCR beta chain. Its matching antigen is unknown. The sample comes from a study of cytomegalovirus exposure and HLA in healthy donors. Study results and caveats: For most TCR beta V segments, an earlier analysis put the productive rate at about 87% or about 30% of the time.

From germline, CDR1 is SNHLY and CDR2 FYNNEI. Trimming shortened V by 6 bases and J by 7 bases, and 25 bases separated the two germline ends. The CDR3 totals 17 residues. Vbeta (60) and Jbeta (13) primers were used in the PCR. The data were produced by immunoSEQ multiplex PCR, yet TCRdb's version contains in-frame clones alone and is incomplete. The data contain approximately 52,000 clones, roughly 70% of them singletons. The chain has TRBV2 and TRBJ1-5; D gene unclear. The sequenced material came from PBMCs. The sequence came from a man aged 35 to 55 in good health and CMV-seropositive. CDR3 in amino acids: CASRSRSLPREGQPQHF. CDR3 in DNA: TGTGCCAGCAGATCCAGAAGTCTTCCCCGTGAGGGCCAGCCCCAGCATTTT. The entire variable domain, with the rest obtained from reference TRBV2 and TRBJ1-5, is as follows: EPEVTQTPSHQVTQMGQEVILRCVPISNHLYFYWYRQILGQKVEFLVSFYNNEISEKSEIFDDQFSVERPDGSNFTLKIRSTKLEDSAMYFCASRSRSLPREGQPQHFGDGTRLSIL.